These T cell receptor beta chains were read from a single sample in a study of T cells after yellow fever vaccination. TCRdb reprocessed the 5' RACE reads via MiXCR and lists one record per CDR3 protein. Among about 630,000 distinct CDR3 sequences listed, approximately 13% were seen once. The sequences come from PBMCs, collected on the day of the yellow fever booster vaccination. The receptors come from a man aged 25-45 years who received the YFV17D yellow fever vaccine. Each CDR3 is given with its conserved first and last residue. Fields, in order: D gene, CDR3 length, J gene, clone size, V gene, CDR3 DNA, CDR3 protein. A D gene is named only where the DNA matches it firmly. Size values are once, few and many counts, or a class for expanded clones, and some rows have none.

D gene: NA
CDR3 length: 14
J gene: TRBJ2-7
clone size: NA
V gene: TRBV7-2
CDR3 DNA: TGTGCCAGCAGCAGCCTTGACGCCTCCTACGAGCAGTACTTC
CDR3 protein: CASSSLDASYEQYF

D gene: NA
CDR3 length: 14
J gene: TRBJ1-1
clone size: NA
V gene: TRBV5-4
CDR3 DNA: TGTGCCAGCAGCTTACGAGGGGATGTCACTGAAGCTTTCTTT
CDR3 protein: CASSLRGDVTEAFF

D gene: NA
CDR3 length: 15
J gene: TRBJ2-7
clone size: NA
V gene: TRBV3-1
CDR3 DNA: TGTGCCAGCAGCTCCGGGCCGGGACTTTCCTACGAGCAGTACTTC
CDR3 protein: CASSSGPGLSYEQYF

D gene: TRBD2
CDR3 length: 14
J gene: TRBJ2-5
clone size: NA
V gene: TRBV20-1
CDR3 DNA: TGCAGTGCTAGAACTAGCGGATTACAAGAGACCCAGTACTTC
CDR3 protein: CSARTSGLQETQYF

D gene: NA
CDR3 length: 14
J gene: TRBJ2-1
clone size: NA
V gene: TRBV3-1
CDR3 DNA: TGTGCCAGCAGTCGAATTAAGGGCGTTGGCGAGCAGTTCTTC
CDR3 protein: CASSRIKGVGEQFF

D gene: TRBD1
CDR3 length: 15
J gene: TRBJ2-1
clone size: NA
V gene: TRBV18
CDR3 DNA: TGTGCCAGCTCACCTGGCGCGACAGGGGGCGGTGAGCAGTTCTTC
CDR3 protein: CASSPGATGGGEQFF

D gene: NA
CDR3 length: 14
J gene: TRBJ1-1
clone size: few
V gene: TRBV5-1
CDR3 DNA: TGCGCCAGCAGCTGGGGCAGGGTCAACACTGAAGCTTTCTTT
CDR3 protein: CASSWGRVNTEAFF

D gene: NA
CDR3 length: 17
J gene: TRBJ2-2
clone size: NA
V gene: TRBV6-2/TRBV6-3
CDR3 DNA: TGTGCCAGTCGGCGGGGCATCGTTAATCCGAACACCGGGGAGCTGTTTTTT
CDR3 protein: CASRRGIVNPNTGELFF

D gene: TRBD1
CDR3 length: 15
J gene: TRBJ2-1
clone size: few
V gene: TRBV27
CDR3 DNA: TGTGCCAGCGCCCTGGGGACAGTCTCCTACAATGAGCAGTTCTTC
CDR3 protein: CASALGTVSYNEQFF

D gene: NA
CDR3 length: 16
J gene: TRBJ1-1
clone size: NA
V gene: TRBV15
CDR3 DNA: TGTGCCACCAGCAGATTACACCTCTTGTCAAACGCTCAAGCTTTCTTT
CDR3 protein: CATSRLHLLSNAQAFF

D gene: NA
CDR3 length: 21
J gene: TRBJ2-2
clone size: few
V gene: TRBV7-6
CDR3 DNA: TGTGCCAGCAGCTTAGCGCTATGGGACCTAAGGGGGAGCAGCGACACCGGGGAGCTGTTTTTT
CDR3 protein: CASSLALWDLRGSSDTGELFF

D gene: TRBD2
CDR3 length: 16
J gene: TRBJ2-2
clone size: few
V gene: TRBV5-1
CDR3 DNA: TGCGCCAGCAGTCCACTAGCGGGAGGGCCTCCCGGGGAGCTGTTTTTT
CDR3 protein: CASSPLAGGPPGELFF

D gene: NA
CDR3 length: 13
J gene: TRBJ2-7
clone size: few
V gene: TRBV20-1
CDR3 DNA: TGCAGTGTATCCAGCGGCCACATTTACGAGCAGTACTTC
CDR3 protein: CSVSSGHIYEQYF

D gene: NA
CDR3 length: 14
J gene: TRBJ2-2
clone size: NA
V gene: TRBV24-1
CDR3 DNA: TGTGCCACCAGTGACGCGGCGAACACCGGGGAGCTGTTTTTT
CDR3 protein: CATSDAANTGELFF

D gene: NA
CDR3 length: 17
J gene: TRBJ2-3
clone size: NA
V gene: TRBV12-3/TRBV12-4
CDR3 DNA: TGTACCAGCAGTTTAAGCAGGGGAACGTGGGGCACAGATACGCAGTATTTT
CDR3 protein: CTSSLSRGTWGTDTQYF

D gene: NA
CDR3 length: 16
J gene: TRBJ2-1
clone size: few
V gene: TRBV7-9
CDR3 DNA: TGTGCCAGCAGCTTCCTAAGGACTGCCGACTACAATGAGCAGTTCTTC
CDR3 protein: CASSFLRTADYNEQFF

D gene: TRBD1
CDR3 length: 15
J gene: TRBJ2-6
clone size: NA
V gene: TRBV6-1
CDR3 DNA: TGTGCCAGCACCAGGGACAGCTCTGGGGCCAACGTCCTGACTTTC
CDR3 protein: CASTRDSSGANVLTF

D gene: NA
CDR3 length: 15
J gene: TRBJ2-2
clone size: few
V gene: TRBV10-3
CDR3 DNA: TGTGCCATCAGGACCACAGGGTCGGGCACCGGGGAGCTGTTTTTT
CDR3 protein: CAIRTTGSGTGELFF

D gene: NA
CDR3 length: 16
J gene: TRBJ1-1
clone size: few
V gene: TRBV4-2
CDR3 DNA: TGTGCCAGCAGCCAAGCGACCAAAGGGAGGTACACTGAAGCTTTCTTT
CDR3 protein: CASSQATKGRYTEAFF

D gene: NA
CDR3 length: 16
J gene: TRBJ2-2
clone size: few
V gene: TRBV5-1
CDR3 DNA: TGCGCCAGCAGCCCTCCCTCACCAGGAAACACCGGGGAGCTGTTTTTT
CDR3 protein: CASSPPSPGNTGELFF

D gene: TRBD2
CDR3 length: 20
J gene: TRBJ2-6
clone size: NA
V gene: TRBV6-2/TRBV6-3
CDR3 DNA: TGTGCCAGCAGTTACTCAGGCGGGAGGGGAAGAGGATCTGGGGCCAACGTCCTGACTTTC
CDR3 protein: CASSYSGGRGRGSGANVLTF

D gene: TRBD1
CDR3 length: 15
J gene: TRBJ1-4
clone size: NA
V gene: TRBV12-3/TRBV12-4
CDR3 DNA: TGTGCCAGCAGTGCCTCAGGGGGGGAGCATGAAAAACTGTTTTTT
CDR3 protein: CASSASGGEHEKLFF

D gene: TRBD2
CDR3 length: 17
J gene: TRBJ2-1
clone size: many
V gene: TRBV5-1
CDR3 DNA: TGCGCCAGCAGCTTGGGGCTAGCGGGAGGATTTTACAATGAGCAGTTCTTC
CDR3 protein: CASSLGLAGGFYNEQFF

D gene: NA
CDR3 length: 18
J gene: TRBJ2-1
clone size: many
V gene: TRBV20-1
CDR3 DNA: TGCAGTGCCCGAGGGGTAGGGTCGGGAACTCACTCCTACAATGAGCAGTTCTTC
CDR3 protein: CSARGVGSGTHSYNEQFF

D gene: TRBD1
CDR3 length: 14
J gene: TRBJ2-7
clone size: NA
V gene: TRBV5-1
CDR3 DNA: TGCGCCAGCAGCTCGGGACAGGGTCCCGCCGAGCAGTACTTC
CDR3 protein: CASSSGQGPAEQYF